Listed below are T cell receptor beta chains from one sample, sequenced in a study of patients and donors after allogeneic stem cell transplantation. A single record per CDR3 protein comes from TCRdb applying MiXCR to the RT-PCR reads. The table lists over 400,000 distinct CDR3 sequences, more than 15% of them singletons. Specimen: blood, either unsorted or a sorted T cell fraction (not recorded which). These receptors were obtained from a human donor who was either an allogeneic HSCT recipient or a stem cell or donor lymphocyte infusion donor (not recorded which). It is not recorded whose cells these are; they may come from a transplant donor. CDR3s include the opening cysteine and the closing phenylalanine or tryptophan. Each record gives: J gene, V gene, D gene, clone size, CDR3 protein, CDR3 DNA. D genes are given only for firm matches. Size is stated for part of the rows, as once, few or many counts, or as a class when the clone is expanded.

J gene: TRBJ2-3; V gene: TRBV6-1; D gene: .; clone size: few; CDR3 protein: CATSRQVGTEDTQYF; CDR3 DNA: TGTGCCACCTCCCGACAGGTCGGAACGGAGGATACGCAGTATTTT
J gene: TRBJ2-5; V gene: TRBV20-1; D gene: .; clone size: few; CDR3 protein: CSAGRETQYF; CDR3 DNA: TGCAGTGCTGGAAGGGAGACCCAGTACTTC
J gene: TRBJ1-3; V gene: TRBV7-2; D gene: .; clone size: few; CDR3 protein: CASSLSPGRKTAGNTIYF; CDR3 DNA: TGTGCCAGCAGCTTATCGCCGGGTCGGAAGACGGCTGGAAACACCATATATTTT
J gene: TRBJ1-2; V gene: TRBV7-3; D gene: TRBD1; clone size: .; CDR3 protein: CASSSKGTGNYGYTF; CDR3 DNA: TGTGCCAGCAGCTCCAAGGGGACAGGCAACTATGGCTACACCTTC
J gene: TRBJ2-3; V gene: TRBV20-1; D gene: TRBD2; clone size: few; CDR3 protein: CSASGGAYGTDTQYF; CDR3 DNA: TGCAGTGCTAGCGGGGGGGCGTACGGTACAGATACGCAGTATTTT
J gene: TRBJ1-1; V gene: TRBV19; D gene: .; clone size: few; CDR3 protein: CASSIYTLPGTEAFF; CDR3 DNA: TGTGCCAGTAGTATTTATACCTTGCCCGGCACTGAAGCTTTCTTT
J gene: TRBJ2-3; V gene: TRBV7-2; D gene: TRBD2; clone size: once; CDR3 protein: CASSLSSGGLDTQYF; CDR3 DNA: TGTGCCAGCAGCTTATCTAGCGGGGGTTTAGATACGCAGTATTTT
J gene: TRBJ1-4; V gene: TRBV7-9; D gene: .; clone size: .; CDR3 protein: CASSLLTATNEKLFF; CDR3 DNA: TGTGCCAGCAGCTTACTGACAGCAACTAATGAAAAACTGTTTTTT
J gene: TRBJ2-7; V gene: TRBV7-2; D gene: .; clone size: .; CDR3 protein: CASSLAMRGEQYF; CDR3 DNA: TGTGCCAGCAGCCTAGCGATGAGGGGGGAGCAGTACTTC
J gene: TRBJ2-1; V gene: TRBV12-3/TRBV12-4; D gene: .; clone size: many; CDR3 protein: CASSRRGDEQFF; CDR3 DNA: TGTGCCAGCAGTCGACGCGGGGATGAGCAGTTCTTC
J gene: TRBJ1-2; V gene: TRBV29-1; D gene: .; clone size: .; CDR3 protein: CSVARRGNGYTF; CDR3 DNA: TGCAGCGTTGCGCGGAGGGGGAATGGCTACACCTTC
J gene: TRBJ2-3; V gene: TRBV6-2/TRBV6-3; D gene: TRBD1; clone size: .; CDR3 protein: CAVRDSSTDTQYF; CDR3 DNA: TGTGCCGTCAGGGACAGTAGCACAGATACGCAGTATTTT
J gene: TRBJ2-1; V gene: TRBV5-5; D gene: .; clone size: few; CDR3 protein: CASSLPGTYNEQFF; CDR3 DNA: TGTGCCAGCAGCTTGCCGGGAACCTACAATGAGCAGTTCTTC
J gene: TRBJ2-6; V gene: TRBV20-1; D gene: TRBD1; clone size: .; CDR3 protein: CSARSHRGIGANVLTF; CDR3 DNA: TGCAGTGCTAGGTCCCACAGGGGTATAGGGGCCAACGTCCTGACTTTC
J gene: TRBJ2-5; V gene: TRBV5-1; D gene: .; clone size: .; CDR3 protein: CASSLGSGPETQYF; CDR3 DNA: TGCGCCAGCAGCTTGGGAAGTGGGCCAGAGACCCAGTACTTC
J gene: TRBJ2-1; V gene: TRBV4-3; D gene: .; clone size: .; CDR3 protein: CASSPDSNPRGQFF; CDR3 DNA: TGCGCCAGCAGCCCGGACAGCAATCCAAGAGGGCAGTTCTTC
J gene: TRBJ1-5; V gene: TRBV5-5; D gene: .; clone size: .; CDR3 protein: CASSLGGTLNQPQHF; CDR3 DNA: TGTGCCAGCAGCTTGGGCGGGACACTTAATCAGCCCCAGCATTTT
J gene: TRBJ2-5; V gene: TRBV7-9; D gene: .; clone size: .; CDR3 protein: CASSLGLGGPQETQYF; CDR3 DNA: TGTGCCAGCAGCTTAGGTCTGGGGGGGCCTCAAGAGACCCAGTACTTC
J gene: TRBJ2-3; V gene: TRBV4-1; D gene: TRBD2; clone size: .; CDR3 protein: CASSQDKVAGQYF; CDR3 DNA: TGCGCCAGCAGCCAAGATAAGGTAGCGGGGCAGTATTTT
J gene: TRBJ2-1; V gene: TRBV29-1; D gene: .; clone size: few; CDR3 protein: CSAPRGLRTSDYNEQFF; CDR3 DNA: TGCAGCGCCCCCAGGGGGCTGCGGACTAGCGACTACAATGAGCAGTTCTTC
J gene: TRBJ1-4; V gene: TRBV5-1; D gene: .; clone size: .; CDR3 protein: CASSFAGATTNEKLFF; CDR3 DNA: TGCGCCAGCAGCTTTGCGGGGGCTACAACTAATGAAAAACTGTTTTTT
J gene: TRBJ2-7; V gene: TRBV4-2; D gene: .; clone size: many; CDR3 protein: CASSQEQAQTYEQYF; CDR3 DNA: TGTGCCAGCAGCCAAGAGCAGGCCCAAACCTACGAGCAGTACTTC
J gene: TRBJ1-1; V gene: TRBV6-4; D gene: .; clone size: .; CDR3 protein: CASSEGVNTEAFF; CDR3 DNA: TGTGCCAGCAGCGAGGGGGTGAACACTGAAGCTTTCTTT
J gene: TRBJ2-5; V gene: TRBV9; D gene: TRBD1; clone size: .; CDR3 protein: CASSAGGFQETQYF; CDR3 DNA: TGTGCCAGCAGCGCAGGGGGTTTCCAAGAGACCCAGTACTTC
J gene: TRBJ2-3; V gene: TRBV10-3; D gene: .; clone size: .; CDR3 protein: CAISRPLADTQYF; CDR3 DNA: TGTGCCATCAGCCGCCCCCTGGCAGATACGCAGTATTTT
J gene: TRBJ2-7; V gene: TRBV14; D gene: .; clone size: .; CDR3 protein: CASSQERGLGYEQYF; CDR3 DNA: TGTGCCAGCAGCCAAGAAAGGGGCTTGGGGTACGAGCAGTACTTC
J gene: TRBJ2-7; V gene: TRBV25-1; D gene: .; clone size: few; CDR3 protein: CASSPGTAVPGFTYEQYF; CDR3 DNA: TGTGCCAGCTCACCCGGGACCGCTGTCCCGGGGTTCACCTACGAGCAGTACTTC
J gene: TRBJ1-5; V gene: TRBV6-2/TRBV6-3; D gene: .; clone size: few; CDR3 protein: CASSYPGYSNQPQHF; CDR3 DNA: TGTGCCAGCAGTTACCCGGGTTATAGCAATCAGCCCCAGCATTTT
J gene: TRBJ2-3; V gene: TRBV25-1; D gene: TRBD1; clone size: few; CDR3 protein: CASSEFAGGTDTQYF; CDR3 DNA: TGTGCCAGCAGTGAATTCGCAGGGGGAACAGATACGCAGTATTTT
J gene: TRBJ1-4; V gene: TRBV5-1; D gene: .; clone size: .; CDR3 protein: CASRLHGTGEKLFF; CDR3 DNA: TGCGCCAGCAGGTTGCATGGAACAGGGGAAAAACTGTTTTTT
J gene: TRBJ2-1; V gene: TRBV20-1; D gene: TRBD2; clone size: many; CDR3 protein: CSARVGSGVSNEQFF; CDR3 DNA: TGCAGTGCTAGAGTCGGTAGCGGGGTTAGCAATGAGCAGTTCTTC
J gene: TRBJ2-5; V gene: TRBV2; D gene: TRBD1; clone size: .; CDR3 protein: CASGWTGGETQYF; CDR3 DNA: TGTGCCAGCGGTTGGACAGGGGGGGAGACCCAGTACTTC
J gene: TRBJ2-7; V gene: TRBV10-3; D gene: .; clone size: .; CDR3 protein: CAISESIAARASYEQYF; CDR3 DNA: TGTGCCATCAGTGAGTCAATAGCGGCCAGGGCATCCTACGAGCAGTACTTC
J gene: TRBJ2-1; V gene: TRBV12-3/TRBV12-4; D gene: TRBD1; clone size: .; CDR3 protein: CASTSDRVSYNEQFF; CDR3 DNA: TGTGCCAGCACCTCAGACAGGGTGTCCTACAATGAGCAGTTCTTC
J gene: TRBJ1-1; V gene: TRBV5-1; D gene: .; clone size: few; CDR3 protein: CASRVQQTTEAFF; CDR3 DNA: TGCGCCAGCAGAGTGCAGCAAACCACTGAAGCTTTCTTT
J gene: TRBJ2-5; V gene: TRBV24-1; D gene: .; clone size: few; CDR3 protein: CATSDPQETQYF; CDR3 DNA: TGTGCCACCAGTGATCCTCAAGAGACCCAGTACTTC
J gene: TRBJ2-1; V gene: TRBV20-1; D gene: TRBD2; clone size: many; CDR3 protein: CSARKFGREGSYNEQFF; CDR3 DNA: TGCAGTGCTAGAAAGTTTGGGCGGGAGGGCTCCTACAATGAGCAGTTCTTC
J gene: TRBJ2-1; V gene: TRBV19; D gene: .; clone size: many; CDR3 protein: CASSGDNEQFF; CDR3 DNA: TGTGCCAGCTCAGGGGACAATGAGCAGTTCTTC
J gene: TRBJ1-3; V gene: TRBV12-3/TRBV12-4; D gene: .; clone size: many; CDR3 protein: CASSFAAGAISGNTIYF; CDR3 DNA: TGTGCCAGCAGTTTCGCGGCAGGGGCGATCTCTGGAAACACCATATATTTT
J gene: TRBJ2-1; V gene: TRBV7-2; D gene: TRBD2; clone size: .; CDR3 protein: CASSGTSGVYNEQFF; CDR3 DNA: TGTGCCAGCAGCGGCACTAGCGGGGTTTACAATGAGCAGTTCTTC
J gene: TRBJ2-2; V gene: TRBV28; D gene: .; clone size: many; CDR3 protein: CASSFSGAGELFF; CDR3 DNA: TGTGCCAGCAGTTTCTCGGGAGCCGGGGAGCTGTTTTTT
J gene: TRBJ2-3; V gene: TRBV24-1; D gene: .; clone size: few; CDR3 protein: CATSALGADTQYF; CDR3 DNA: TGTGCCACCAGTGCCCTCGGGGCAGATACGCAGTATTTT
J gene: TRBJ2-7; V gene: TRBV27; D gene: .; clone size: .; CDR3 protein: CASSPTLSGLGYEQYF; CDR3 DNA: TGTGCCAGCAGTCCCACTCTTTCGGGCCTAGGATACGAGCAGTACTTC
J gene: TRBJ1-2; V gene: TRBV3-1; D gene: .; clone size: .; CDR3 protein: CASSQGGGPYGYTF; CDR3 DNA: TGTGCCAGCAGCCAAGGTGGGGGGCCTTATGGCTACACCTTC
J gene: TRBJ1-2; V gene: TRBV10-1; D gene: .; clone size: few; CDR3 protein: CASSDGYTF; CDR3 DNA: TGCGCCAGCAGCGATGGCTACACCTTC
J gene: TRBJ2-1; V gene: TRBV5-5; D gene: .; clone size: few; CDR3 protein: CASTPAAAPYNEQFF; CDR3 DNA: TGTGCCAGCACCCCAGCGGCAGCCCCTTACAATGAGCAGTTCTTC
J gene: TRBJ2-6; V gene: TRBV4-1; D gene: .; clone size: .; CDR3 protein: CASSQTSSGANVLTF; CDR3 DNA: TGCGCCAGCAGCCAAACCAGCTCTGGGGCCAACGTCCTGACTTTC
J gene: TRBJ1-1; V gene: TRBV4-2; D gene: .; clone size: few; CDR3 protein: CASSVGHTDMNTEAFF; CDR3 DNA: TGTGCCAGCAGCGTGGGGCACACCGATATGAACACTGAAGCTTTCTTT
J gene: TRBJ1-2; V gene: TRBV11-2; D gene: .; clone size: few; CDR3 protein: CASSFNRLTGYTF; CDR3 DNA: TGTGCCAGCAGCTTTAACAGGCTCACTGGCTACACCTTC
J gene: TRBJ1-5; V gene: TRBV3-1; D gene: .; clone size: .; CDR3 protein: CASSQSFRQSQPQHF; CDR3 DNA: TGTGCCAGCAGCCAATCATTCCGGCAAAGTCAGCCCCAGCATTTT
J gene: TRBJ2-3; V gene: TRBV2; D gene: .; clone size: .; CDR3 protein: CASSEGQTDTQYF; CDR3 DNA: TGTGCCAGCAGTGAAGGACAGACAGATACGCAGTATTTT
J gene: TRBJ2-1; V gene: TRBV4-2; D gene: .; clone size: few; CDR3 protein: CASSQRPAYNEQFF; CDR3 DNA: TGTGCCAGCAGCCAAAGGCCAGCATACAATGAGCAGTTCTTC
J gene: TRBJ2-3; V gene: TRBV5-1; D gene: .; clone size: few; CDR3 protein: CASSPTRGRTDTQYF; CDR3 DNA: TGCGCCAGCAGCCCGACGCGGGGGCGGACAGATACGCAGTATTTT